This TCR beta chain was found in a study of cytomegalovirus exposure and HLA in healthy donors. The PCR made use of 60 Vbeta and 13 Jbeta primers. Profiling relied on immunoSEQ multiplex PCR, and the TCRdb table lists in-frame clones only, not all of them. The sample lists 140,000 to 150,000 clones; roughly 65% were seen once. The CDR3 covers 12 residues. Germline CDR1 and CDR2: MDHEN and SYDVKM. The ends were cut back, 10 bases at V and 7 bases at J, with 13 bases in the middle. The count of this clone is one. The chain uses TRBV28 and TRBJ2-2, with a tentative D call TRBD2 (5 bases). The clonotype originates from a man between 60 and 70 years old in good health and CMV-seronegative. Sequencing was done on a sample of PBMCs. The CDR3 is CATKTGDGELFF. In nucleotides, the CDR3 is TGTGCCACAAAGACCGGGGACGGGGAGCTGTTTTTT.